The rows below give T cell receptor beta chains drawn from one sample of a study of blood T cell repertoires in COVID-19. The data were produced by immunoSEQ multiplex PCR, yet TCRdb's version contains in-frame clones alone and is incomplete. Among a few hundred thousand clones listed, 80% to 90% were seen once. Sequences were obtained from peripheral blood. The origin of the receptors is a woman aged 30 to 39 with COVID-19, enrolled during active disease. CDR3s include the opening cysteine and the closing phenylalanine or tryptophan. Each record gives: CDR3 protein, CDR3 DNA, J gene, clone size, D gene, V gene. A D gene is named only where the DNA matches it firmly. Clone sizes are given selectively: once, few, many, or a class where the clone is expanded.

CDR3: CASSLGTSGRDEQFF; DNA: TGTGCCAGCAGCCTCGGGACTAGCGGGAGAGATGAGCAGTTCTTC; J: TRBJ2-1; size: few; D: TRBD2; V: TRBV7-9
CDR3: CASSLDRRNTEAFF; DNA: TGCGCCAGCAGCCTCGACAGGCGGAACACTGAAGCTTTCTTT; J: TRBJ1-1; size: .; D: .; V: TRBV4-3
CDR3: CASSLGRAGSSYEQYF; DNA: TGTGCCAGCAGCTTAGGGAGGGCGGGGAGCTCCTACGAGCAGTACTTC; J: TRBJ2-7; size: .; D: .; V: TRBV7-2
CDR3: CASSVSGLARNNEQFF; DNA: TGTGCCAGCAGCGTATCGGGACTAGCGCGTAACAATGAGCAGTTCTTC; J: TRBJ2-1; size: .; D: TRBD2; V: TRBV7-9
CDR3: CASSQDLTGMNTEAFF; DNA: TGCGCCAGCAGCCAAGATCTAACAGGGATGAACACTGAAGCTTTCTTT; J: TRBJ1-1; size: once; D: .; V: TRBV4-1
CDR3: CASSSLQSSSYNEQFF; DNA: TGTGCCAGCAGCTCACTCCAATCAAGCTCCTACAATGAGCAGTTCTTC; J: TRBJ2-1; size: .; D: .; V: TRBV5-4
CDR3: CASSLSDYYGYTF; DNA: TGCGCCAGCAGCTTGTCAGATTACTATGGCTACACCTTC; J: TRBJ1-2; size: .; D: .; V: TRBV5-1
CDR3: CAWSVGGGSYGYTF; DNA: TGTGCCTGGAGTGTAGGCGGGGGTAGTTATGGCTACACCTTC; J: TRBJ1-2; size: .; D: .; V: TRBV30
CDR3: CASSQVAGGMQFF; DNA: TGTGCCAGCAGCCAAGTAGCGGGAGGTATGCAGTTCTTC; J: TRBJ2-1; size: .; D: TRBD2; V: TRBV3-1/TRBV3-2
CDR3: CASSQVERMTQYF; DNA: TGTGCCAGCAGCCAAGTTGAGCGAATGACCCAGTACTTC; J: TRBJ2-5; size: .; D: .; V: TRBV3-1/TRBV3-2
CDR3: CASSRQAFDKNIQYF; DNA: TGTGCCAGCAGCAGACAGGCGTTTGACAAAAACATTCAGTACTTC; J: TRBJ2-4; size: .; D: .; V: TRBV6-5
CDR3: CASSHGAGAAYEQYF; DNA: TGTGCCAGCAGCCACGGCGCGGGAGCCGCCTACGAGCAGTACTTC; J: TRBJ2-7; size: .; D: TRBD2; V: TRBV6-5
CDR3: CASRRAGIAGAYEQYF; DNA: TGTGCCAGCAGACGCGCCGGAATAGCGGGAGCCTACGAGCAGTACTTC; J: TRBJ2-7; size: .; D: TRBD2; V: TRBV5-8
CDR3: CASSLTGTNTEAFF; DNA: TGTGCCAGCAGCCTGACAGGAACGAACACTGAAGCTTTCTTT; J: TRBJ1-1; size: .; D: .; V: TRBV7-9
CDR3: CASSATSYEQYF; DNA: TGTGCCAGCAGCGCGACTAGCTACGAGCAGTACTTC; J: TRBJ2-7; size: .; D: .; V: TRBV2
CDR3: CASTKAGLAGGGEQFF; DNA: TGTGCCAGCACTAAAGCCGGACTAGCGGGAGGAGGGGAGCAGTTCTTC; J: TRBJ2-1; size: .; D: TRBD2; V: TRBV11-2
CDR3: CASSRLQGWEQYF; DNA: TGTGCCAGCAGCCGACTACAGGGCTGGGAGCAGTACTTC; J: TRBJ2-7; size: .; D: .; V: TRBV7-2
CDR3: CAISPMLAGGVNEQFF; DNA: TGTGCCATCAGTCCGATGCTAGCGGGAGGGGTAAATGAGCAGTTCTTC; J: TRBJ2-1; size: .; D: TRBD2; V: TRBV10-3
CDR3: CASSQQGGYEQYF; DNA: TGTGCCAGCTCTCAGCAGGGAGGCTACGAGCAGTACTTC; J: TRBJ2-7; size: .; D: .; V: TRBV19
CDR3: CATSDLRGSTDTQYF; DNA: TGTGCCACCAGTGATTTACGGGGAAGCACAGATACGCAGTATTTT; J: TRBJ2-3; size: .; D: .; V: TRBV24-1
CDR3: CSVAAGSNTGELFF; DNA: TGCAGCGTGGCAGCGGGATCGAACACCGGGGAGCTGTTTTTT; J: TRBJ2-2; size: .; D: TRBD2; V: TRBV29-1
CDR3: CAIKVGGSTDTQYF; DNA: TGTGCCATCAAAGTTGGCGGTAGCACAGATACGCAGTATTTT; J: TRBJ2-3; size: .; D: .; V: TRBV10-3
CDR3: CASSSGRAFPQYF; DNA: TGTGCCAGTTCTAGCGGGAGGGCCTTCCCGCAGTATTTT; J: TRBJ2-3; size: .; D: TRBD2; V: TRBV19
CDR3: CASSYSGTTYEQYF; DNA: TGTGCCAGCAGTTACTCTGGGACTACCTACGAGCAGTACTTC; J: TRBJ2-7; size: .; D: TRBD2; V: TRBV6-6
CDR3: CASSREVGYEQYF; DNA: TGCGCCAGCAGCAGGGAGGTCGGGTACGAGCAGTACTTC; J: TRBJ2-7; size: .; D: .; V: TRBV5-1
CDR3: CASSLYGTSGRGTQYF; DNA: TGTGCCAGCAGTTTATATGGGACTAGCGGGAGGGGGACCCAGTACTTC; J: TRBJ2-5; size: few; D: TRBD2; V: TRBV28
CDR3: CASRDGGGGQPQHF; DNA: TGTGCCAGCAGGGACGGGGGGGGAGGACAGCCCCAGCATTTT; J: TRBJ1-5; size: .; D: .; V: TRBV6-5
CDR3: CAISGRGVSTDTQYF; DNA: TGTGCCATCAGTGGCCGGGGGGTTAGCACAGATACGCAGTATTTT; J: TRBJ2-3; size: .; D: TRBD2; V: TRBV10-3
CDR3: CASSWSRGGEQYF; DNA: TGTGCCAGCAGTTGGTCCAGGGGTGGCGAGCAGTACTTC; J: TRBJ2-7; size: .; D: .; V: TRBV12-3/TRBV12-4
CDR3: CASRGIGQGKQPQHF; DNA: TGTGCCAGTAGAGGGATAGGGCAGGGAAAGCAGCCCCAGCATTTT; J: TRBJ1-5; size: .; D: .; V: TRBV19
CDR3: CASSKAGSGSTDTQYF; DNA: TGTGCCAGCAGCAAAGCGGGTTCCGGGAGCACAGATACGCAGTATTTT; J: TRBJ2-3; size: .; D: .; V: TRBV21-1
CDR3: CASNALAGGVYEQFF; DNA: TGTGCCAGCAACGCCCTAGCGGGAGGGGTATATGAGCAGTTCTTC; J: TRBJ2-1; size: .; D: TRBD2; V: TRBV27
CDR3: CASSQLAGGIGNEQFF; DNA: TGTGCCAGCAGCCAACTAGCGGGAGGAATTGGCAATGAGCAGTTCTTC; J: TRBJ2-1; size: .; D: TRBD2; V: TRBV7-8
CDR3: CASSTQGADTQYF; DNA: TGTGCCAGCAGCACCCAGGGGGCAGATACGCAGTATTTT; J: TRBJ2-3; size: .; D: TRBD1; V: TRBV7-2
CDR3: CASSTGTGELFF; DNA: TGTGCCAGCAGCACAGGAACCGGGGAGCTGTTTTTT; J: TRBJ2-2; size: .; D: .; V: TRBV9
CDR3: CASSLGQGSSGYTF; DNA: TGTGCCAGCAGCCTGGGACAGGGAAGCAGTGGCTACACCTTC; J: TRBJ1-2; size: .; D: TRBD1; V: TRBV7-9
CDR3: CAWSTPYWRGRGEQYF; DNA: TGTGCCTGGAGTACCCCATATTGGAGGGGGCGAGGCGAGCAGTACTTC; J: TRBJ2-7; size: .; D: .; V: TRBV30
CDR3: CATSRGESNQPQHF; DNA: TGTGCCACCAGCAGAGGGGAGAGCAATCAGCCCCAGCATTTT; J: TRBJ1-5; size: .; D: .; V: TRBV15
CDR3: CSVDRDRGPSFF; DNA: TGCAGCGTTGACCGGGACAGGGGGCCGTCTTTCTTT; J: TRBJ1-1; size: .; D: TRBD1; V: TRBV29-1
CDR3: CASRSAKFGVIGQPQHF; DNA: TGTGCCAGCAGGTCAGCAAAATTCGGGGTAATAGGTCAGCCCCAGCATTTT; J: TRBJ1-5; size: once; D: .; V: TRBV27
CDR3: CAWSESGESVNEQFF; DNA: TGTGCCTGGAGTGAGTCGGGGGAGAGCGTCAATGAGCAGTTCTTC; J: TRBJ2-1; size: .; D: .; V: TRBV30
CDR3: CASSLQDREYNEQFF; DNA: TGTGCCAGCAGCTTACAGGACAGGGAGTACAATGAGCAGTTCTTC; J: TRBJ2-1; size: .; D: TRBD1; V: TRBV11-1
CDR3: CSASADRVYGYTF; DNA: TGCAGTGCTAGTGCGGACAGAGTCTATGGCTACACCTTC; J: TRBJ1-2; size: once; D: .; V: TRBV20-1
CDR3: CASDPGQANTEAFF; DNA: TGTGCCAGCGACCCTGGACAGGCGAACACTGAAGCTTTCTTT; J: TRBJ1-1; size: .; D: TRBD1; V: TRBV28
CDR3: CASSQGRRAESYEQYF; DNA: TGTGCCAGTAGCCAAGGCAGGAGGGCCGAATCCTACGAGCAGTACTTC; J: TRBJ2-7; size: once; D: .; V: TRBV19
CDR3: CASSIQGLNQPQHF; DNA: TGTGCCAGTAGTATTCAGGGACTCAATCAGCCCCAGCATTTT; J: TRBJ1-5; size: .; D: .; V: TRBV19
CDR3: CASSVPANRVGKGYTF; DNA: TGTGCCAGCAGCGTACCCGCCAACAGGGTCGGGAAAGGCTACACCTTC; J: TRBJ1-2; size: .; D: .; V: TRBV7-8
CDR3: CASSFGAGGAGNTQYF; DNA: TGTGCCAGCAGCTTCGGCGCGGGAGGAGCGGGAAATACGCAGTATTTT; J: TRBJ2-3; size: .; D: TRBD2; V: TRBV7-2
CDR3: CASSETSGRLGELFF; DNA: TGTGCCAGCAGCGAGACTAGCGGGAGATTAGGGGAGCTGTTTTTT; J: TRBJ2-2; size: .; D: TRBD2; V: TRBV2
CDR3: CASSIATRVETQYF; DNA: TGTGCCAGCAGCATAGCAACGAGGGTGGAGACCCAGTACTTC; J: TRBJ2-5; size: .; D: .; V: TRBV7-8
CDR3: CASSDRRRNTEAFF; DNA: TGTGCCAGCAGTGATCGGAGGCGGAACACTGAAGCTTTCTTT; J: TRBJ1-1; size: .; D: .; V: TRBV2
CDR3: CAISTGDADTQYF; DNA: TGTGCCATCAGCACGGGGGATGCAGATACGCAGTATTTT; J: TRBJ2-3; size: .; D: .; V: TRBV10-3
CDR3: CASSLGRDIPYEQYF; DNA: TGCGCCAGCAGCTTGGGCCGGGACATCCCCTACGAGCAGTACTTC; J: TRBJ2-7; size: many; D: .; V: TRBV5-1
CDR3: CASSLNMGVTEAFF; DNA: TGTGCCAGCAGCTTGAACATGGGCGTCACTGAAGCTTTCTTT; J: TRBJ1-1; size: .; D: .; V: TRBV5-5